What follows are 20 T cell receptor beta chains derived from one specimen sequenced in a study of blood T cell repertoires in COVID-19. TCRdb's copy holds only in-frame clones and misses some; the assay was immunoSEQ multiplex PCR. The data show about 170,000 clones, with over 75% seen just once and 0.77% held by the top ten. Sequenced sample: PBMCs or T cells enriched from blood (not recorded which). Receptors originate from a woman between 18 and 29 years old who had recovered from COVID-19.

The rearrangement links TRBV6-1 to TRBJ2-3; 12 bases match TRBD2. The CDR3 is made up of 17 amino acids. V lost 3 bases and J lost 5; bases outside the gene matches: 9. CDR1 is MNHNS and CDR2 is SASEGT in the germline V gene. This CDR3 is CASSEYLAGGPGDTQYF. The CDR3 nucleotides are TGTGCCAGCAGTGAGTACCTAGCGGGAGGGCCGGGAGATACGCAGTATTTT.

This chain uses TRBV2 with TRBJ2-7; TRBD2 agrees at 8 bases. The V gene end was trimmed by 11 bases and the J gene end by 6 bases; junction bases not matched to a gene: 12. The CDR3 spans 13 residues. Germline loops: CDR1 SNHLY, CDR2 FYNNEI. The CDR3 spells CAGQSGSLSEQYF. The CDR3 DNA reads TGTGCCGGACAAAGCGGGAGCCTCTCCGAGCAGTACTTC.

The genes are TRBV23-1 and TRBJ2-5, with D possibly being TRBD1 (6 bases). TRBV23-1 is an ORF, and what it does is uncertain. V lost 3 bases and J lost 9, with 20 bases in between. The CDR3 loop spans 15 amino acids. CDR3 in amino acids: CASSHPTGRIRAQYF. Written as DNA, the CDR3 is TGCGCCAGCAGTCACCCGACAGGTCGTATAAGGGCCCAGTACTTC.

The chain links TRBV18 to TRBJ2-1; 10 bases are shared with TRBD2. CDR3 size: 15 residues. J lost 5 bases, V lost 1 base, and 2 bases had no gene match. Germline V gives CDR1 KGHSH, CDR2 LQKENI. The CDR3 DNA reads as TGTGCCAGCTCACCACGAGGGACTAGCGACAATGAGCAGTTCTTC. It is translated as CASSPRGTSDNEQFF.

The chain couples TRBV27 to TRBJ2-4; D unresolved. V lost 4 bases, J lost 3 bases, and 10 bases lay in between. Germline values: CDR1 MNHEY, CDR2 SMNVEV (reference sequence). The CDR3 has 14 amino acids. This chain's CDR3 is CASSYGPNKNIQYF. The CDR3 region has the DNA TGTGCCAGCAGTTATGGCCCGAACAAAAACATTCAGTACTTC.

The gene calls are TRBV3-1 (or the pseudogene TRBV3-2) and TRBJ2-3; 12 bases map to TRBD2. Germline assignment: CDR1 LGHDT and CDR2 YNNKEL (reference sequence). This CDR3 is 16 amino acids long. V shed 2 bases, J shed 5 bases, and the junction held 5 bases outside the gene matches. CDR3 nucleotides: TGTGCCAGCAGCCAAAATCCTAGCGGGAGGGGAGATACGCAGTATTTT. It encodes CASSQNPSGRGDTQYF.

V gene TRBV5-1 combines with J gene TRBJ2-5; the match to TRBD1 covers 9 bases. Germline V gives CDR1 SGHRS, CDR2 YFSETQ. The CDR3 length is 15 residues. The V and J ends lost 4 bases and 3 bases, in that order; junction bases with no gene match: 7. The CDR3 DNA reads as TGCGCCAGCAGCCCCTGGACAGGGGTGGAAGAGACCCAGTACTTC. Translation gives CASSPWTGVEETQYF.

This chain links TRBV30 with TRBJ2-5; TRBD1 matches at 9 bases. Germline V gene lookup returns CDR1 GTSNPN and CDR2 SVGIG (reference sequence). CDR3 size: 22 residues. The J segment lost 8 bases and the V segment lost 1 base, leaving 32 bases of the junction unmatched. The CDR3 is CAWSGGSSRDRVDLSGSFTQYF. In nucleotides, the CDR3 is TGTGCCTGGAGTGGGGGGTCTAGCCGGGACAGGGTGGACTTATCCGGGAGTTTCACCCAGTACTTC.

The chain employs TRBV27 and TRBJ1-5, with a weak D call TRBD1 (6 bases). Germline V gives CDR1 MNHEY, CDR2 SMNVEV (reference sequence). V lost 3 bases and J 2 bases, leaving 14 bases between the germline ends. The CDR3 is made up of 16 amino acids. The CDR3 DNA is TGTGCCAGCAGTTTTTACAGGGTATGGCGCAATCAGCCCCAGCATTTT. This codes for CASSFYRVWRNQPQHF.

The V gene is TRBV7-9, the J gene TRBJ2-1; 7 nucleotides line up with TRBD2. The CDR3 has 12 amino acids. V gave up 3 bases and J gave up 9 bases; unmatched junction bases: 2. From germline, CDR1 is SEHNR and CDR2 FQNEAQ (reference sequence). The DNA of the CDR3 is TGTGCCAGCAGCTTGGGGAGGGGTGAGCAGTTCTTC. Translating gives CASSLGRGEQFF.

The chain employs TRBV18 and TRBJ2-1; possibly TRBD2 for D (6 bases). CDR3 length equals 13 residues. Germline lookup yields CDR1 KGHSH and CDR2 LQKENI. V was trimmed by 3 bases and J by 8 bases, leaving 11 bases between them. The CDR3 region is CASSPRVADEQFF. The DNA for the CDR3 is TGTGCCAGCTCACCCCGAGTAGCGGATGAGCAGTTCTTC.

The chain uses TRBV18 and TRBJ1-1; TRBD1 is a possible D gene (5 bases). V was cut by 5 bases and J by 4 bases, with 11 bases left in between. This CDR3 is 13 amino acids long. The germline V gene has CDR1 KGHSH and CDR2 LQKENI. The CDR3 reads CASSVDIGTEAFF. The CDR3 region has the DNA TGTGCCAGCTCAGTGGACATCGGCACTGAAGCTTTCTTT.

The CDR3 is CASSYNTASGSRGYEQYF. Written as DNA, the CDR3 is TGTGCCAGCAGCTACAATACCGCTAGCGGGAGCCGGGGGTACGAGCAGTACTTC. The chain joins TRBV7-2 to TRBJ2-7; 10 nucleotides agree with TRBD2. The CDR3 is made up of 18 amino acids. Germline CDR1 and CDR2: SGHTA and FQGNSA. After removal of 4 bases from V and 4 bases from J, the junction contained 16 bases not matched to a gene.

The chain combines TRBV12-3 or TRBV12-4 with TRBJ2-1; perhaps TRBD2 as D (6 bases). The germline V and J ends were trimmed by 11 bases and 8 bases, with 19 bases remaining between them. CDR3 size: 13 residues. CDR3 nucleotide sequence: TGTGCCGCCGGGAGACCGCCAGGCTATGAGCAGTTCTTC. Its translation: CAAGRPPGYEQFF.

The CDR3 here is CASRGTSGRKYEQYF. In DNA form, the CDR3 reads TGTGCCAGCAGGGGGACTAGCGGGAGAAAGTACGAGCAGTACTTC. The chain has TRBV28 and TRBJ2-7; 14 nucleotides line up with TRBD2. Looked up from germline, CDR1 is MDHEN and CDR2 is SYDVKM. This CDR3 has 15 amino acids. V shed 6 bases, J shed 4 bases, and the junction held 5 bases outside the gene matches.

This chain links TRBV2 with TRBJ2-7, with 9 nucleotides matching TRBD2. The CDR3 sequence is 15 residues long. V lost 2 bases, J lost 5 bases, and 7 bases stayed unmatched. The germline V gene encodes CDR1 SNHLY and CDR2 FYNNEI. CDR3 loop: CASSETRTSADEQYF. DNA for the CDR3: TGTGCCAGCAGTGAAACCAGGACTAGCGCCGACGAGCAGTACTTC.

The V gene is TRBV2, the J gene TRBJ2-1; possible D gene TRBD2, 5 bases. V was pared by 4 bases and J by 0 bases, with 10 bases between. Germline CDR1 is SNHLY and CDR2 is FYNNEI. The CDR3 has 15 residues. CDR3 protein: CASSAQRNSYNEQFF. The CDR3 nucleotides are TGTGCCAGCAGTGCCCAGCGGAACTCCTACAATGAGCAGTTCTTC. The full variable domain, in which reference TRBV2 and TRBJ2-1 provide the parts outside the CDR3, is EPEVTQTPSHQVTQMGQEVILRCVPISNHLYFYWYRQILGQKVEFLVSFYNNEISEKSEIFDDQFSVERPDGSNFTLKIRSTKLEDSAMYFCASSAQRNSYNEQFFGPGTRLTVL.

V usage is TRBV27 and J usage is TRBJ2-2, with 10 bases fitting TRBD2. V lost 6 bases, J lost 5 bases, and 3 bases stayed unmatched. Germline assignment: CDR1 MNHEY and CDR2 SMNVEV (reference sequence). The CDR3 is 14 residues long. CDR3 loop: CASRGLAYTGELFF. CDR3 coding DNA: TGTGCCAGCAGGGGACTAGCGTATACCGGGGAGCTGTTTTTT.

The chain uses TRBV27 and TRBJ2-3; TRBD2 aligns across 7 bases. Germline CDR1 MNHEY, CDR2 SMNVEV (reference sequence). V gave up 5 bases and J gave up 6 bases; unmatched junction bases: 14. This CDR3 contains 16 residues. The CDR3 DNA is TGTGCCAGCAGTCACATCCTTTGGGAGGGAAAGGATACGCAGTATTTT. Translating gives CASSHILWEGKDTQYF.

This chain joins TRBV5-8 and TRBJ1-4, with D possibly TRBD1 on 5 matching bases. This CDR3 has 16 residues. The germline V gene encodes CDR1 SGHTS and CDR2 YDEGEE. The V end lost 0 bases, the J end lost 3 bases, and 12 bases lay between the germline ends. As DNA, the CDR3 is TGTGCCAGCAGCTTGGGGGCGGGGCCGGCTAATGAAAAACTGTTTTTT. Protein: CASSLGAGPANEKLFF.